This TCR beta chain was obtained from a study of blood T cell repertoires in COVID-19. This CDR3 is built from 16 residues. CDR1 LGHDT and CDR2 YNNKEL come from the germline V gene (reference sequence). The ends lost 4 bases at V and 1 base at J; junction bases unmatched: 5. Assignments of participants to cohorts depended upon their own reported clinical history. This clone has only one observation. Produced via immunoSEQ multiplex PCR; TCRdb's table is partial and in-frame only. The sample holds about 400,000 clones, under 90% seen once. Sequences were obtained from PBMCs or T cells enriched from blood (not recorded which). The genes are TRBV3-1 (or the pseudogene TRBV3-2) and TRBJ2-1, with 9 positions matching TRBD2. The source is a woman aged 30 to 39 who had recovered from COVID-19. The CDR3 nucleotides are TGTGCCAGCAGCCGTATGAGCGGGAGGTCCTACAATGAGCAGTTCTTC. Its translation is CASSRMSGRSYNEQFF.